This is a list of T cell receptor beta chains from one sample in a study of T-cell reconstitution after alpha-beta-depleted transplantation in children. TCRdb processed the PCR reads anew with MiXCR; each CDR3 protein has one entry. In the table there are roughly 790,000 distinct CDR3 sequences, around 17% of which are singletons. The specimen comprised PBMCs, mostly from graft donor cells, sampled 360 days after TCRalphabeta/CD19-depleted stem cell transplant. These receptors originate from a male patient aged 10 to 17 who had a stem cell transplant for acute lymphoblastic leukemia, so the T cells may come from the graft donor. The conserved cysteine and the conserved F or W are not part of the CDR3 here.

j_gene	v_gene	CDR3aa
TRBJ1-5	TRBV5-5	ASSLEGWSNQPQH
TRBJ2-1	TRBV12-3/TRBV12-4	ASSFREKF
TRBJ2-1	TRBV29-1	SVVGGSSSYNEQF
TRBJ2-1	TRBV7-8	ASSPVAGSSYNEQF
TRBJ2-5	TRBV27	ASSLSTGQETQY
TRBJ2-3	TRBV4-1	ASSQGAGSTDTQY
TRBJ2-7	TRBV5-1	ASSLEVESGSSYEQY
TRBJ2-1	TRBV7-3	ASSSPLGEQF
TRBJ1-1	TRBV7-3	ASSLDGRVNTEAF
TRBJ2-1	TRBV7-9	ASSPPPGQREFNEQF
TRBJ1-3	TRBV20-1	SAQANSGNTIY
TRBJ2-1	TRBV7-3	ASSFTKTSGRVMDFYNEQF
TRBJ2-1	TRBV29-1	SVGQGARNEQF
TRBJ2-5	TRBV5-6	ASSLDPGLAGGPRGETQY
TRBJ2-7	TRBV5-1	ASHRTSGPYEQY
TRBJ1-2	TRBV11-2	ASSSGQGLNGYT
TRBJ2-2	TRBV5-1	ASSLVSLNTGELF
TRBJ2-7	TRBV5-1	ASSLGGREGTYEQY
TRBJ2-5	TRBV7-3	ASSPTGVYETQY
TRBJ2-5	TRBV7-9	ASSIGTSGRETQY
TRBJ2-7	TRBV10-3	AISESGLAGYEQY
TRBJ1-5	TRBV9	ASSVPHLGIGGCKYQPQH
TRBJ2-7	TRBV20-1	SARGPSRVISYEQY
TRBJ1-5	TRBV28	ASSLRQGASQPQH
TRBJ2-1	TRBV2	ASGRHNEQF
TRBJ2-1	TRBV7-3	ASSYTSGSFNEQF
TRBJ2-1	TRBV11-2	ASSLGVGIGFNEQF
TRBJ2-7	TRBV18	ASSRLAPYEQY
TRBJ2-2	TRBV25-1	ASSGRVNTGELF
TRBJ2-5	TRBV6-1	ASSDGGRGVETQY
TRBJ1-5	TRBV20-1	SAGGEGWVTQPQH
TRBJ2-1	TRBV5-1	ASSSTRGGPLYNEQF
TRBJ2-2	TRBV24-1	ATRAMWSNTGELF
TRBJ1-2	TRBV5-1	ASSSDRGWSGYT
TRBJ2-7	TRBV11-2	ASSSLGLAGGPHEQY
TRBJ1-2	TRBV11-1	ASSFPGAYT
TRBJ2-5	TRBV7-9	ASEFKGGSETQY
TRBJ2-3	TRBV7-8	ASSLVAGGVTDTQY
TRBJ2-7	TRBV27	ASSPWALREQY
TRBJ1-2	TRBV5-4	ASTVGGGYT
TRBJ2-7	TRBV11-2	ASALIRLDEQY
TRBJ1-1	TRBV3-1	ASSQEKSEAF
TRBJ2-1	TRBV5-1	ASSLGLAGNTRVAYNEQF